The clone carrying this T cell receptor beta chain appeared a single time. Amplification of TCR beta CDR3 regions used RNA as the template. Primed by the HTBI set, a first-round RT-PCR was run on the TCR CDR3. TCRdb independently ran MiXCR on the multiplex PCR reads; one entry per CDR3 protein. Among fewer than 350,000 distinct CDR3 sequences, around a fifth were seen once, and the ten largest hold 50%. V dropped 1 base and J dropped 8 bases, with 12 bases sitting between them. The CDR3 totals 14 residues. Germline values: CDR1 SNHLY, CDR2 FYNNEI. The data belong to a study of T cells in Graves' hyperthyroidism and ophthalmopathy.

This clonotype was obtained from a woman aged 45-59 years with Graves' hyperthyroidism. The V and J genes are TRBV2 and TRBJ2-1; the D call may be TRBD1 or TRBD2 (6 bases each). Sequencing used blood. In nucleotides, the CDR3 is TGTGCCAGCAGTGAAGGGGGGGCTAGGGATGAGCAGTTCTTC. Protein sequence: CASSEGGARDEQFF.